The 8 T cell receptor beta chains below all came from one sample that was sequenced in a study of blood T cell repertoires in COVID-19. Assay used: immunoSEQ multiplex PCR; TCRdb lists only in-frame clones, some missing. The sample has roughly 240,000 clones; about 82% are singletons. Sequencing was done on a sample of peripheral blood. All receptors derive from a woman of 80 years or more with COVID-19, enrolled during active disease.

This chain uses TRBV5-1 with TRBJ2-2; D is ambiguous. Per the germline V gene, CDR1 is SGHRS and CDR2 is YFSETQ. This CDR3 comprises 13 residues. Trimming pared 4 bases from V and 1 base from J, leaving 5 bases between. The CDR3 coding sequence is TGCGCCAGCAGCGCGGAGAACACCGGGGAGCTGTTTTTT. Its translation is CASSAENTGELFF.

The rearrangement joins TRBV6-5 to TRBJ1-6, with D tentatively TRBD1 (6 bases). V lost 6 bases and J 6 bases, leaving 12 bases between the germline ends. The germline gives CDR1 MNHEY, CDR2 SVGAGI. The CDR3 consists of 14 residues. The CDR3 spells CASSRGDFNSPLHF. DNA of the CDR3: TGTGCCAGCAGCAGGGGAGATTTTAATTCACCCCTCCACTTT.

This clone was found once. V gene TRBV7-2 combines with J gene TRBJ2-3; D unclear. CDR3 size: 15 residues. The germline CDR1 and CDR2 sequences are SGHTA and FQGNSA. Trimming stripped 5 bases from V and 0 bases from J, with 12 bases between. The CDR3 loop is CASSPEHPSTDTQYF. In nucleotides, the CDR3 is TGTGCCAGCAGCCCCGAACACCCTAGCACAGATACGCAGTATTTT.

V gene TRBV5-8 combines with J gene TRBJ2-2; no clear D. V lost 1 base and J 1 base, leaving 11 bases between the germline ends. The CDR3 is 16 amino acids. From germline, CDR1 is SGHTS and CDR2 YDEGEE. The CDR3, as DNA: TGTGCCAGCAGCTTGAGGCGGCTTCTGAACACCGGGGAGCTGTTTTTT. Protein sequence: CASSLRRLLNTGELFF.

The chain has TRBV28 and TRBJ2-2, with D tentatively TRBD1 (6 bases). Trimming left V 2 bases short and J 1 base short, with 11 bases between. Germline CDR1 reads MDHEN; CDR2 reads SYDVKM. This CDR3 comprises 16 residues. The CDR3 nucleotides are TGTGCCAGCAGTTTAACCCTGGGACAGAACACCGGGGAGCTGTTTTTT. Its protein product is CASSLTLGQNTGELFF.

V is TRBV28 and J is TRBJ2-2; TRBD1 agrees at 7 bases. This CDR3 spans 15 amino acids. Germline values: CDR1 MDHEN, CDR2 SYDVKM. The V segment lost 5 bases and the J segment 7 bases; nucleotides outside the gene matches: 10. The DNA of the CDR3 is TGTGCCAGCAGTCCCCAGGGGGTGTCGGTCGGGGAGCTGTTTTTT. It translates to CASSPQGVSVGELFF.

The chain uses TRBV5-1 and TRBJ1-2; D may be TRBD1 (6 bases). Between the trimmed V and J ends, which lost 4 bases and 6 bases, there was a span of 25 bases. CDR3 length: 17 residues. The germline gives CDR1 SGHRS, CDR2 YFSETQ. The DNA of the CDR3 is TGCGCCAGCAGCCTTACCTGGGGGCAGGGAAGTGTGAATGGCTACACCTTC. Translating it yields CASSLTWGQGSVNGYTF. The full variable domain, rest sourced from reference TRBV5-1 and TRBJ1-2, is KAGVTQTPRYLIKTRGQQVTLSCSPISGHRSVSWYQQTPGQGLQFLFEYFSETQRNKGNFPGRFSGRQFSNSRSEMNVSTLELGDSALYLCASSLTWGQGSVNGYTFGSGTRLTVV.

This sequence joins TRBV9 and TRBJ2-1, with 8 bases matching TRBD1. Germline values: CDR1 SGDLS, CDR2 YYNGEE. The J segment lost 4 bases and the V segment lost 3 bases, leaving 6 bases of the junction unmatched. The CDR3 length is 15 residues. This CDR3 reads CASSARTGQYNEQFF. CDR3 nucleotides: TGTGCCAGCAGCGCCCGGACAGGGCAGTACAATGAGCAGTTCTTC. The full variable domain, rest sourced from reference TRBV9 and TRBJ2-1, is DSGVTQTPKHLITATGQRVTLRCSPRSGDLSVYWYQQSLDQGLQFLIQYYNGEERAKGNILERFSAQQFPDLHSELNLSSLELGDSALYFCASSARTGQYNEQFFGPGTRLTVL.